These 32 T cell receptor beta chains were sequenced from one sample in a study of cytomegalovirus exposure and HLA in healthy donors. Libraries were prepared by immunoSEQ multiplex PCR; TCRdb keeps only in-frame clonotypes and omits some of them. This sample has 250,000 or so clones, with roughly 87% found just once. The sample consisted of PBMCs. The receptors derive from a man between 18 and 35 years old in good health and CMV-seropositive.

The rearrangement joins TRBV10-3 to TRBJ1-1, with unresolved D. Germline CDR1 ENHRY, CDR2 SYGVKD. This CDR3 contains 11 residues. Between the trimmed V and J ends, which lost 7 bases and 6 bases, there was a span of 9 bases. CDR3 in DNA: TGTGCCATCAAATCCGGGCCTGAAGCTTTCTTT. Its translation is CAIKSGPEAFF.

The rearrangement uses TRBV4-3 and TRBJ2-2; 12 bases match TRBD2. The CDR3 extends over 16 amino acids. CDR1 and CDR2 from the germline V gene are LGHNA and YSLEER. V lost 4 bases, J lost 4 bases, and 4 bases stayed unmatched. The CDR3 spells CASSPRLAGVTGELFF. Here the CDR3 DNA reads TGCGCCAGCAGCCCGCGACTAGCGGGAGTCACCGGGGAGCTGTTTTTT.

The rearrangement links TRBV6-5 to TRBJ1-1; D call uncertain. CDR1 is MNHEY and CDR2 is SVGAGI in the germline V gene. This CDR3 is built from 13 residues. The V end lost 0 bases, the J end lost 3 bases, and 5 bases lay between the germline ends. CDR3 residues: CASSYSSYTEAFF. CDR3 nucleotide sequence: TGTGCCAGCAGTTACTCGTCCTACACTGAAGCTTTCTTT.

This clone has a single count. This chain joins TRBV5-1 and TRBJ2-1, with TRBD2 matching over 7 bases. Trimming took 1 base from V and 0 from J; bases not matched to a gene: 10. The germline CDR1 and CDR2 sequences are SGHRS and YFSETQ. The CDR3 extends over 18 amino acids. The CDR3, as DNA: TGCGCCAGCAGCTTGAGGGCTAGCGGAGGTAACTCCTACAATGAGCAGTTCTTC. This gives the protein CASSLRASGGNSYNEQFF.

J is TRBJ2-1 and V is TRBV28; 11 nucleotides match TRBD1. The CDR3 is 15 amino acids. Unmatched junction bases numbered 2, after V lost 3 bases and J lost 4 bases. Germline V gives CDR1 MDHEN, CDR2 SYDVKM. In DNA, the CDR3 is TGTGCCAGCAGTTTTCGGGACAGGGGGTACAATGAGCAGTTCTTC. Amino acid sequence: CASSFRDRGYNEQFF.

The CDR3 here is CASSVEGLGGAFF. CDR3 nucleotide sequence: TGTGCCAGCAGTGTTGAGGGTTTGGGAGGAGCTTTCTTT. The V gene is TRBV6-1, the J gene TRBJ1-1; D uncertain. Trimming stripped 4 bases from V and 10 bases from J, with 16 bases between. Germline lookup yields CDR1 MNHNS and CDR2 SASEGT. The CDR3 runs to 13 residues.

This CDR3 reads CAIIGETDNYGYTF. As DNA, the CDR3 is TGTGCCATCATTGGGGAGACGGACAACTATGGCTACACCTTC. The chain is built from TRBV10-3 and TRBJ1-2; D unresolved. The CDR3 spans 14 residues. The germline V gene encodes CDR1 ENHRY and CDR2 SYGVKD. Trimming shortened V by 7 bases and J by 2 bases, and 14 bases separated the two germline ends.

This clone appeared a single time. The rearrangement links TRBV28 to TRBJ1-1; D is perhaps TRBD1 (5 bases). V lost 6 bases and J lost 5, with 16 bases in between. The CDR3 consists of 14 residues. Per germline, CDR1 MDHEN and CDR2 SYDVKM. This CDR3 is CASSNPGQGTEAFF. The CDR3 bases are TGTGCCAGCAGCAACCCCGGGCAGGGTACTGAAGCTTTCTTT.

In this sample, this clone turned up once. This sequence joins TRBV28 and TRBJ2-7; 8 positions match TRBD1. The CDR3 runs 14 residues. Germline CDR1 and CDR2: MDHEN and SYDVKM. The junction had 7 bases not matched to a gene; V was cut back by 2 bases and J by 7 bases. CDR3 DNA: TGTGCCAGCAGTTTAGTTCAGGGGGCGAGGGAGCAGTACTTC. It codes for CASSLVQGAREQYF.

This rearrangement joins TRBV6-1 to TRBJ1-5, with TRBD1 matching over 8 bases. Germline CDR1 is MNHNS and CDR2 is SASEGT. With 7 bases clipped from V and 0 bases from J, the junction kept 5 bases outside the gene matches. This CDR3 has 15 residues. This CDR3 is CASKQDRASNQPQHF. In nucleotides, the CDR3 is TGTGCCAGCAAGCAGGACAGGGCTAGCAATCAGCCCCAGCATTTT.

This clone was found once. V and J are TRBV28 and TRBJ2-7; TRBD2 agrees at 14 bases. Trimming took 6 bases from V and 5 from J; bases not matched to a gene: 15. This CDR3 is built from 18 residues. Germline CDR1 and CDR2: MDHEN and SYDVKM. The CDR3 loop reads CASRAAGLAGEWLHEQYF. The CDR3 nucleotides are TGTGCCAGCAGGGCCGCGGGACTAGCGGGAGAATGGCTCCACGAGCAGTACTTC.

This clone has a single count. This CDR3 reads CSVASGVGAYEQYF. The CDR3 region has the DNA TGCAGCGTTGCTAGCGGGGTAGGGGCCTACGAGCAGTACTTC. The rearrangement links TRBV29-1 to TRBJ2-7; 9 nucleotides match TRBD2. The CDR3 totals 14 residues. Germline V lookup: CDR1 SQVTM, CDR2 ANQGSEA. V lost 4 bases and J lost 2; bases outside the gene matches: 6.

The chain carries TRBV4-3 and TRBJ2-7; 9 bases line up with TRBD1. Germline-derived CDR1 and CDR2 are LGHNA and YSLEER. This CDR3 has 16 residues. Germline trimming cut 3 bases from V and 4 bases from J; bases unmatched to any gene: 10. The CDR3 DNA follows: TGCGCCAGCAGCCAGGATACCGGGACAGGGATGTACGAGCAGTACTTC. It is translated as CASSQDTGTGMYEQYF.

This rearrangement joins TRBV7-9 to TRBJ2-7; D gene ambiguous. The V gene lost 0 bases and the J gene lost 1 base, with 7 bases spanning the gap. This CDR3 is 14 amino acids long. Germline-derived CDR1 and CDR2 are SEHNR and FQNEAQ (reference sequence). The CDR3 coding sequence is TGTGCCAGCAGCTTAGCGCTCCAATCCTACGAGCAGTACTTC. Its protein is CASSLALQSYEQYF. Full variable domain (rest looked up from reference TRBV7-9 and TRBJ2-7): DTGVSQNPRHKITKRGQNVTFRCDPISEHNRLYWYRQTLGQGPEFLTYFQNEAQLEKSRLLSDRFSAERPKGSFSTLEIQRTEQGDSAMYLCASSLALQSYEQYFGPGTRLTVT.

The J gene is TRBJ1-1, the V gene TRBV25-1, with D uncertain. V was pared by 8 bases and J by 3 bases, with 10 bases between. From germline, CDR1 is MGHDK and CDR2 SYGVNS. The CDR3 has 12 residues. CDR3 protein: CASEGGHTEAFF. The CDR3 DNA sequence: TGTGCCAGCGAAGGTGGCCACACTGAAGCTTTCTTT.

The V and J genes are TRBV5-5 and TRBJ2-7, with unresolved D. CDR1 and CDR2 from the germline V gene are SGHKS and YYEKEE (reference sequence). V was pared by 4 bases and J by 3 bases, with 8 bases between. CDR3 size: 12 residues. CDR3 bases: TGTGCCAGCAGCAAGGAGATCTACGAGCAGTACTTC. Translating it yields CASSKEIYEQYF.

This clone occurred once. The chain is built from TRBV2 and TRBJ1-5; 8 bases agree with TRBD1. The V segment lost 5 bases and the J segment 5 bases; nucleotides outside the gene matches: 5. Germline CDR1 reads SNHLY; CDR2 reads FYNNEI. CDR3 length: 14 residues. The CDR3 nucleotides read TGTGCCAGCAGTCTCGGACAGGGCGATCAGCCCCAGCATTTT. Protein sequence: CASSLGQGDQPQHF.

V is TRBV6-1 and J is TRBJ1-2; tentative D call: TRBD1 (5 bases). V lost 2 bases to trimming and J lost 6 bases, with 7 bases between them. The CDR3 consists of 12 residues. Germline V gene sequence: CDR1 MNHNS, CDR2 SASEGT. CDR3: CASSEMGDGYTF. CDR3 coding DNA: TGTGCCAGCAGTGAAATGGGGGATGGCTACACCTTC.

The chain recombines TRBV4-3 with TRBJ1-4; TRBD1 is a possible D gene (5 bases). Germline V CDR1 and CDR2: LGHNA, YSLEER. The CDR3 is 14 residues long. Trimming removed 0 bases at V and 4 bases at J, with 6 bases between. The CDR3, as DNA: TGCGCCAGCAGCCAAGATGGACATAATGAAAAACTGTTTTTT. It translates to CASSQDGHNEKLFF.

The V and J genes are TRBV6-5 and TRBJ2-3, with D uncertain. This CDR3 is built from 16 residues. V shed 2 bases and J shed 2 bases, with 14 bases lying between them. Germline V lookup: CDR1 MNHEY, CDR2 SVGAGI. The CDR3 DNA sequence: TGTGCCAGCAGTTACGGCAGCTACCTAAACACAGATACGCAGTATTTT. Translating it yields CASSYGSYLNTDTQYF.

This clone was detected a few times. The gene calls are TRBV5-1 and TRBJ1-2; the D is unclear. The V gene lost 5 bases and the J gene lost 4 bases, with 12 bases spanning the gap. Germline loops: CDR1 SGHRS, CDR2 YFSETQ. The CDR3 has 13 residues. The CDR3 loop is CASRTPDGYGYTF. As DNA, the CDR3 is TGCGCCAGCAGAACCCCGGACGGCTATGGCTACACCTTC.

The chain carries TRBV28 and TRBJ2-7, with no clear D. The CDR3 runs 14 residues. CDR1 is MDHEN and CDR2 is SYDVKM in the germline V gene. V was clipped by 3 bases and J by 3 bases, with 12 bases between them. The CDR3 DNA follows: TGTGCCAGCAGTTTGTTGGGTGAGCGCTACGAGCAGTACTTC. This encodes CASSLLGERYEQYF.

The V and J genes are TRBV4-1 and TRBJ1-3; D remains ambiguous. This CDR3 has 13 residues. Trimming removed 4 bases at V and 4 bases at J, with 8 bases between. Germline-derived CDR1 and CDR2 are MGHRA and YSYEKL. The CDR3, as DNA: TGCGCCAGCAGCCCGAGAGAAGGAAACACCATATATTTT. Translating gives CASSPREGNTIYF.

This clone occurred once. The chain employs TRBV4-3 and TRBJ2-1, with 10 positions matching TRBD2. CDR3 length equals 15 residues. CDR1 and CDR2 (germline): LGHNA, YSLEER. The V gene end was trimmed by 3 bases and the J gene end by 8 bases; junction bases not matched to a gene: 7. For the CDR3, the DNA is TGCGCCAGCAGCCAGGCACCGGGACTAGCGTATGAGCAGTTCTTC. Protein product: CASSQAPGLAYEQFF.

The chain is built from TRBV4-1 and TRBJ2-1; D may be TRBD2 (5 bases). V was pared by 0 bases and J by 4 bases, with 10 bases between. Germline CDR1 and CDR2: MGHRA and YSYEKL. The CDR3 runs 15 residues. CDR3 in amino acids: CASSQDYRTYNEQFF. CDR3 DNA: TGCGCCAGCAGCCAAGACTATCGGACTTACAATGAGCAGTTCTTC.

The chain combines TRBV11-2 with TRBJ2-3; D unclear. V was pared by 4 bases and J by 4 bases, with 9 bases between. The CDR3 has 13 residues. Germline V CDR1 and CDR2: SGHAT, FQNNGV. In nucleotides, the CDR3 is TGTGCCAGCAGCTCGGACCCCGCAGATACGCAGTATTTT. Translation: CASSSDPADTQYF.

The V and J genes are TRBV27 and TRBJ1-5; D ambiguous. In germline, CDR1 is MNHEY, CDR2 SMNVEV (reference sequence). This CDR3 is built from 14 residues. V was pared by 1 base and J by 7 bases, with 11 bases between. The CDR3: CASSLLSSGQPQHF. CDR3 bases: TGTGCCAGCAGTTTATTGTCCAGTGGGCAGCCCCAGCATTTT.

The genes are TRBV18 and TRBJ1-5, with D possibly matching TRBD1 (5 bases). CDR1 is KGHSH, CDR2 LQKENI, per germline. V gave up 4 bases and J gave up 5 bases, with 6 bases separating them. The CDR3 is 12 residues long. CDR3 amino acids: CASSLTDQPQHF. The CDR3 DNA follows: TGTGCCAGCTCACTGACAGATCAGCCCCAGCATTTT.

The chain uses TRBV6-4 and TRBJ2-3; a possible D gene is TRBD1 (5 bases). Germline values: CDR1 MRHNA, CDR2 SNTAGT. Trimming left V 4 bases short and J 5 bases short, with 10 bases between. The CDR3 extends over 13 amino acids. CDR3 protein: CASSVGQLDTQYF. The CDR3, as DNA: TGTGCCAGCAGTGTGGGGCAGCTAGATACGCAGTATTTT.

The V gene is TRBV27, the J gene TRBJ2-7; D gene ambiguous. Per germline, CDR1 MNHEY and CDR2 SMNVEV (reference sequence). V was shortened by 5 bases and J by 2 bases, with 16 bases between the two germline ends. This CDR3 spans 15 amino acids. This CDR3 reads CASSLTRQRAYEQYF. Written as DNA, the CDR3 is TGTGCCAGCAGTCTTACACGTCAGAGAGCCTACGAGCAGTACTTC.

The CDR3 region has the DNA TGTGCCAGCAGGACTGGACTAGCGCAGTATTTT. It codes for CASRTGLAQYF. The J gene is TRBJ2-3, the V gene TRBV13, with 7 bases matching TRBD2. The CDR3 consists of 11 residues. Trimming removed 6 bases from V and 10 bases from J; junction bases left unmatched: 4. Germline lookup yields CDR1 PRHDT and CDR2 FYEKMQ (reference sequence).

CDR3 in amino acids: CAWHLGQGRGEAFF. DNA for the CDR3: TGTGCCTGGCACTTGGGACAGGGAAGGGGGGAGGCTTTCTTT. The chain combines TRBV30 with TRBJ1-1; 9 bases align to TRBD1. This CDR3 region has 14 residues. Germline V gives CDR1 GTSNPN, CDR2 SVGIG (reference sequence). V shed 5 bases, J shed 11 bases, and the junction held 15 bases outside the gene matches.